Shown below are 32 T cell receptor beta chains from a single sample sequenced in a study of T cell responses to AZD1222 COVID-19 vaccine. Repertoires were generated with immunoSEQ multiplex PCR, while TCRdb's copy carries only in-frame clones and drops some. Of roughly 100,000 clones in the sample, about 93% were seen once. The specimen was peripheral blood, collected on day 0 of AZD1222 vaccination. The receptors stem from an adult in good health.

V is TRBV7-8 and J is TRBJ2-5; D gene ambiguous. Germline assignment: CDR1 SGHVS and CDR2 FQNEAQ. V gave up 5 bases and J gave up 5 bases, with 9 bases separating them. The CDR3 runs 12 residues. This CDR3 reads CASSPQGETQYF. In nucleotides, the CDR3 is TGTGCCAGCAGCCCCCAAGGGGAGACCCAGTACTTC. Full variable domain (rest looked up from reference TRBV7-8 and TRBJ2-5): GAGVSQSPRYKVAKRGQDVALRCDPISGHVSLFWYQQALGQGPEFLTYFQNEAQLDKSGLPSDRFFAERPEGSVSTLKIQRTQQEDSAVYLCASSPQGETQYFGPGTRLLVL.

V is TRBV28 and J is TRBJ1-3; D remains ambiguous. The V and J ends lost 5 bases and 0 bases respectively, with 11 bases between them. Germline CDR1 MDHEN, CDR2 SYDVKM. CDR3 size: 15 residues. The CDR3 spells CASSPPGSSGNTIYF. The CDR3 coding sequence is TGTGCCAGCAGTCCACCGGGATCCTCTGGAAACACCATATATTTT.

The chain links TRBV10-1 to TRBJ2-7; 7 positions agree with TRBD1. The CDR3 is made up of 15 amino acids. V lost 6 bases, J lost 2 bases, and 10 bases stayed unmatched. Germline assignment: CDR1 WNHNN and CDR2 SYGVQD (reference sequence). As DNA, the CDR3 is TGCGCCAGCAGAAAGATAGCCGGGACAGCCTACGAGCAGTACTTC. It encodes CASRKIAGTAYEQYF.

As for this clone: Additional DNA sequences in this sample encode the identical CDR3. The CDR3 DNA is TGTGCCACCAGTGATTTTAGCACAGATACGCAGTATTTT. Its translation is CATSDFSTDTQYF. The chain couples TRBV24-1 to TRBJ2-3; D uncertain. CDR3 size: 13 residues. CDR1 is KGHDR and CDR2 is SFDVKD in the germline V gene. Trimming left V 1 base short and J 0 bases short, with 1 base between.

This chain uses TRBV19 with TRBJ1-1; tentative D call: TRBD1 (6 bases). Trimming stripped 4 bases from V and 4 bases from J, with 22 bases between. This CDR3 comprises 17 residues. Germline V gene lookup returns CDR1 LNHDA and CDR2 SQIVND (reference sequence). The CDR3 DNA is TGTGCCAGTAGTAGTGGAAACCGGGGGGCCGGGAGCACTGAAGCTTTCTTT. It encodes CASSSGNRGAGSTEAFF.

This chain connects TRBV7-6 to TRBJ2-1; possible D gene TRBD1, 7 bases. Germline CDR1 is SGHVS and CDR2 is FNYEAQ. V was shortened by 4 bases and J by 7 bases, with 20 bases between the two germline ends. There are 16 residues in the CDR3. CDR3 in DNA: TGTGCCAGCAGCTCTAGAGGAGGGGGCAAGTGGAATGAGCAGTTCTTC. Protein sequence: CASSSRGGGKWNEQFF.

The chain uses TRBV6-6 and TRBJ1-1; D not certain. V dropped 8 bases and J dropped 3 bases, with 16 bases sitting between them. The germline V gene encodes CDR1 MNHNY and CDR2 SVGAGI (reference sequence). The CDR3 spans 14 residues. The CDR3 reads CASGGNGGDTEAFF. The CDR3 DNA follows: TGTGCCAGCGGAGGGAATGGCGGGGACACTGAAGCTTTCTTT.

The rearrangement uses TRBV12-3 or TRBV12-4 and TRBJ2-3, with a tentative D call TRBD2 (5 bases). Trimming removed 7 bases from V and 6 bases from J, with 11 bases in between. CDR3 size: 12 residues. In DNA, the CDR3 is TGTGCCAGCATTGGGGAGTCCGATACGCAGTATTTT. It encodes CASIGESDTQYF.

The chain joins TRBV5-1 to TRBJ2-5, with D maybe TRBD1 (5 bases). The germline gives CDR1 SGHRS, CDR2 YFSETQ. The CDR3 totals 15 residues. V was pared by 5 bases and J by 3 bases, with 17 bases between. CDR3: CASSWGGLREETQYF. CDR3 coding DNA: TGCGCCAGCAGTTGGGGTGGGCTCAGGGAAGAGACCCAGTACTTC.

This clone was observed a single time. The chain employs TRBV25-1 and TRBJ1-4; no clear D gene. The germline V gene has CDR1 MGHDK and CDR2 SYGVNS. CDR3 length equals 16 residues. The V gene lost 3 bases and the J gene lost 0 bases, with 11 bases spanning the gap. This CDR3 is CASSDDGAATNEKLFF. The DNA of the CDR3 is TGTGCCAGCAGTGACGACGGCGCAGCAACTAATGAAAAACTGTTTTTT.

The V gene is TRBV10-3, the J gene TRBJ2-7; TRBD2 agrees at 13 bases. CDR1 is ENHRY and CDR2 is SYGVKD in the germline V gene. The V and J ends lost 6 bases and 5 bases, in that order; junction bases with no gene match: 7. The CDR3 is made up of 15 amino acids. The CDR3 nucleotides are TGTGCCATCAGGAGGGCGGGACTAGCGGGGAACGAGCAGTACTTC. It yields the protein CAIRRAGLAGNEQYF.

The rearrangement uses TRBV7-3 and TRBJ2-1; D gene unclear. V was shortened by 5 bases and J by 8 bases, with 13 bases between the two germline ends. The V gene's germline CDR1 is SGHTA and CDR2 FQGTGA. This CDR3 contains 13 residues. In DNA, the CDR3 is TGTGCCAGCAGCCTGGACCTACGCGATGAGCAGTTCTTC. Translation gives CASSLDLRDEQFF.

This clone was detected only once. V usage is TRBV27 and J usage is TRBJ1-2; no definite D call. Between the trimmed V and J ends, which lost 2 bases and 4 bases, there was a span of 11 bases. CDR1 and CDR2 from the germline V gene are MNHEY and SMNVEV (reference sequence). This CDR3 contains 14 residues. CDR3 region: CASSLRQSLYGYTF. In DNA form, the CDR3 reads TGTGCCAGCAGTTTAAGGCAGTCCCTCTATGGCTACACCTTC.

The rearrangement joins TRBV9 to TRBJ2-2; D gene uncertain. Per the germline V gene, CDR1 is SGDLS and CDR2 is YYNGEE. V gave up 0 bases and J gave up 3 bases, with 6 bases separating them. The CDR3 contains 14 residues. CDR3 DNA: TGTGCCAGCAGCGTAGTTCAGGACACCGGGGAGCTGTTTTTT. It is translated as CASSVVQDTGELFF.

The J gene is TRBJ1-6, the V gene TRBV6-6; D unclear. This CDR3 is built from 15 residues. V dropped 5 bases and J dropped 9 bases, with 17 bases sitting between them. CDR1 and CDR2 from the germline V gene are MNHNY and SVGAGI (reference sequence). CDR3 protein: CASSRLSLRPSPLHF. In nucleotides, the CDR3 is TGTGCCAGCAGTCGACTATCCCTCAGGCCTTCACCCCTCCACTTT.

The CDR3 sequence is CASSFLNGNEQFF. CDR3 bases: TGTGCCAGCAGCTTTTTGAACGGCAATGAGCAGTTCTTC. This chain links TRBV7-2 with TRBJ2-1; D remains unclear. The CDR3 is 13 amino acids. Germline V lookup: CDR1 SGHTA, CDR2 FQGNSA. V was trimmed by 3 bases and J by 6 bases, leaving 9 bases between them.

This clone was observed a few times. The CDR3 here is CASSPLQFSGNTIYF. CDR3 nucleotides: TGTGCCAGCAGCCCCCTACAGTTCTCTGGAAACACCATATATTTT. The chain is built from TRBV6-2 or TRBV6-3 and TRBJ1-3; no clear D. Trimming removed 6 bases at V and 0 bases at J, with 12 bases between. From germline, CDR1 is MNHEY and CDR2 SVGEGT. This CDR3 is 15 amino acids long.

This chain connects TRBV7-8 to TRBJ2-7; 9 bases are a match to TRBD1. CDR1 is SGHVS, CDR2 FQNEAQ, per germline. V shed 6 bases, J shed 5 bases, and the junction held 8 bases outside the gene matches. The CDR3 is 14 residues long. In DNA form, the CDR3 reads TGTGCCAGCAGATTGGACAGGGGCGTGAACGAGCAGTACTTC. Amino acids: CASRLDRGVNEQYF.

This chain links TRBV30 with TRBJ2-7, with D maybe TRBD1 (6 bases). Trimming removed 2 bases from V and 2 bases from J, with 10 bases in between. CDR1 and CDR2 (germline): GTSNPN, SVGIG (reference sequence). The CDR3 contains 13 residues. The CDR3 loop is CAWSRQAAYEQYF. Written as DNA, the CDR3 is TGTGCCTGGAGTAGACAGGCCGCCTACGAGCAGTACTTC.

The V gene is TRBV25-1, the J gene TRBJ1-4; D is possibly TRBD1 (6 bases). The CDR3 is made up of 15 amino acids. The V gene lost 5 bases and the J gene lost 7 bases, with 17 bases spanning the gap. Germline CDR1 reads MGHDK; CDR2 reads SYGVNS. CDR3 sequence reads: CASSYDAGGSEKLFF. The CDR3 DNA follows: TGTGCCAGCAGTTATGATGCGGGGGGCAGTGAAAAACTGTTTTTT.

This sequence joins TRBV11-3 and TRBJ2-1; 10 bases are shared with TRBD2. V lost 5 bases to trimming and J lost 4 bases; unmatched junction nucleotides: 8. The germline V gene has CDR1 SGHNT and CDR2 YENEEA. The CDR3 consists of 16 residues. In DNA, the CDR3 is TGTGCCAGCAGCGGACTTGGGACTAGCGCTTACAATGAGCAGTTCTTC. Translating it yields CASSGLGTSAYNEQFF.

The genes are TRBV11-2 and TRBJ1-3; the D is unclear. The germline V and J ends were trimmed by 0 bases and 4 bases, with 10 bases remaining between them. From germline, CDR1 is SGHAT and CDR2 FQNNGV. The CDR3 extends over 15 amino acids. The CDR3 is CASSLDRGPGNTIYF. In DNA, the CDR3 is TGTGCCAGCAGCTTAGATCGGGGTCCGGGAAACACCATATATTTT.

V gene TRBV3-1 (or the pseudogene TRBV3-2) combines with J gene TRBJ1-6; D not certain. There are 15 residues in the CDR3. V lost 0 bases and J lost 7, with 10 bases in between. Germline CDR1 and CDR2: LGHDT and YNNKEL (reference sequence). The CDR3, as DNA: TGTGCCAGCAGCCAAGATGAGGTTTGGAATTCACCCCTCCACTTT. This encodes CASSQDEVWNSPLHF.

This clone has a single count. The chain is built from TRBV6-5 and TRBJ2-7; TRBD1 is a possible D gene (6 bases). V was shortened by 6 bases and J by 3 bases, with 15 bases between the two germline ends. This CDR3 region has 14 residues. CDR1 and CDR2 (germline): MNHEY, SVGAGI. CDR3 amino acids: CASSLTGTNYEQYF. DNA for the CDR3: TGTGCCAGCAGCCTTACAGGGACAAACTACGAGCAGTACTTC.

This chain links TRBV7-9 with TRBJ2-2; D possibly uses TRBD1 or TRBD2 (5 bases each). The germline V gene encodes CDR1 SEHNR and CDR2 FQNEAQ (reference sequence). The V end lost 3 bases, the J end lost 7 bases, and 9 bases lay between the germline ends. This CDR3 spans 13 amino acids. The DNA for the CDR3 is TGTGCCAGCAGCTTCGGGGACCGCGGGGAGCTGTTTTTT. This codes for CASSFGDRGELFF.

The gene calls are TRBV5-4 and TRBJ2-3; D gene ambiguous. V was cut by 4 bases and J by 2 bases, with 14 bases left in between. CDR1 is SGHNT and CDR2 is YYREEE in the germline V gene (reference sequence). The CDR3 has 15 residues. The CDR3 DNA reads TGTGCCAGCAGCCCCGCCAGACTGAACACAGATACGCAGTATTTT. It is translated as CASSPARLNTDTQYF.

V gene TRBV11-3 combines with J gene TRBJ1-4; D call uncertain. Germline assignment: CDR1 SGHNT and CDR2 YENEEA. The V and J ends lost 0 bases and 11 bases respectively, with 10 bases between them. CDR3 length: 13 residues. Here the CDR3 reads CASSLDPRSKLFF. CDR3 nucleotide sequence: TGTGCCAGCAGCTTAGATCCGCGGTCTAAACTGTTTTTT.

The CDR3 loop reads CASGRAAGKETQYF. The CDR3 DNA reads TGTGCCAGCGGGAGGGCCGCTGGGAAAGAGACCCAGTACTTC. The chain carries TRBV6-5 and TRBJ2-5, with 7 bases that match TRBD2. Germline trimming cut 8 bases from V and 3 bases from J; bases unmatched to any gene: 9. Germline V gene lookup returns CDR1 MNHEY and CDR2 SVGAGI. The CDR3 loop spans 14 amino acids.

On this clone itself: The same CDR3 arises from other DNA sequences in this sample as well. This sequence joins TRBV2 and TRBJ1-5; D remains ambiguous. The V and J ends lost 1 base and 0 bases respectively, with 7 bases between them. The CDR3 spans 15 residues. Germline V CDR1 and CDR2: SNHLY, FYNNEI. The CDR3 bases are TGTGCCAGCAGTGAAGGGCAGAGTAGCAATCAGCCCCAGCATTTT. This codes for CASSEGQSSNQPQHF.

The CDR3 protein is CASSPPDRVPGELFF. In DNA, the CDR3 is TGTGCCAGCTCACCACCGGACAGGGTTCCCGGGGAGCTGTTTTTT. The chain has TRBV18 and TRBJ2-2, with 8 bases aligning to TRBD1. This CDR3 comprises 15 residues. Germline CDR1 is KGHSH and CDR2 is LQKENI. V was clipped by 0 bases and J by 6 bases; unmatched bases: 3. Full variable domain (outside the CDR3, taken from reference TRBV18 and TRBJ2-2): NAGVMQNPRHLVRRRGQEARLRCSPMKGHSHVYWYRQLPEEGLKFMVYLQKENIIDESGMPKERFSAEFPKEGPSILRIQQVVRGDSAAYFCASSPPDRVPGELFFGEGSRLTVL.

J is TRBJ1-2 and V is TRBV10-3, with D uncertain. V dropped 6 bases and J dropped 8 bases, with 16 bases sitting between them. The CDR3 spans 13 residues. CDR1 and CDR2 from the germline V gene are ENHRY and SYGVKD. The CDR3 DNA sequence: TGTGCCATCAGAGAGGGTCCCGCTTACGGCTACACCTTC. It is translated as CAIREGPAYGYTF.

The chain uses TRBV5-1 and TRBJ2-1, with D possibly being TRBD2 (5 bases). The V end lost 2 bases, the J end lost 6 bases, and 15 bases lay between the germline ends. The V gene's germline CDR1 is SGHRS and CDR2 YFSETQ. This CDR3 has 15 amino acids. The DNA of the CDR3 is TGCGCCAGCAGCTTACTCGGCGGCGGACTCAATGAGCAGTTCTTC. It codes for CASSLLGGGLNEQFF.